This T cell receptor (beta chain) originates from a study of T-cell memory formation after mild COVID-19. Background on the study: TCR clusters largely stayed donor specific.

Constant-segment primers were used for 5'RACE, and the resulting TCR alpha and TCR beta cDNA libraries carried sample barcodes and UMIs. Each CDR3 protein gets one entry after TCRdb re-called the 5' RACE reads with MiXCR. The table shows about 7,400 distinct CDR3 sequences, with roughly 31% occurring only once. Study conclusions and caveats: The study found balanced CD4/CD8 in clones contracting day 15 to 85 and a CD4+ lean in later expanders. The study detected some responding clones in pre-infection memory, suggesting cross-reactive memory joined.

This clonotype was seen many times. As yet, its antigen is unknown. The sample taken for sequencing was PBMCs or a T cell subset sorted from them (not recorded which). The receptor was isolated from an adult woman who had mild COVID-19 (a few samples of this study predate the infection). Cell type and time point are not known.

CDR3 in DNA: TGTGCCAGCAGTTCCTCATGGGGAAACACTGAAGCTTTCTTT. Encoded protein: CASSSSWGNTEAFF. The chain is built from TRBV27 and TRBJ1-1; no clear D gene. Per the germline V gene, CDR1 is MNHEY and CDR2 is SMNVEV (reference sequence). This CDR3 is 14 amino acids long. With 4 bases removed from V and 2 bases from J, the gap between germline ends came to 11 bases.